One sample yielded the 10 T cell receptor beta chains listed below, sequenced in a study of neurological immune-mediated disorders. Each CDR3 protein gets one entry after TCRdb re-called the 5' RACE reads with MiXCR. The data hold about 58,000 distinct CDR3 sequences, with 2% to 2.5% observed a single time. The specimen was PBMCs. The receptors here all came from a man aged 45 to 65 with multiple sclerosis.

Many counts were recorded for this clonotype. V and J are TRBV29-1 and TRBJ2-3, with 7 bases that match TRBD1. The ends lost 4 bases at V and 0 bases at J; junction bases unmatched: 10. Germline-derived CDR1 and CDR2 are SQVTM and ANQGSEA. This CDR3 has 16 amino acids. CDR3 DNA: TGCAGCGTTGCGGCCCTACAGGGGTCTAGCACAGATACGCAGTATTTT. It translates to CSVAALQGSSTDTQYF.

This clonotype was seen ten or more times. This sequence joins TRBV20-1 and TRBJ2-5, with TRBD2 as a possible D gene (6 bases). Trimming left V 5 bases short and J 5 bases short, with 18 bases between. This CDR3 region has 14 residues. CDR1 and CDR2 from the germline V gene are DFQATT and SNEGSKA (reference sequence). As DNA, the CDR3 is TGCAGTGCTTTTGGTGTAGGCGGGATGGAGACCCAGTACTTC. The encoded protein is CSAFGVGGMETQYF.

This clonotype was found many times. The chain carries TRBV28 and TRBJ1-2, with D unclear. V was shortened by 7 bases and J by 5 bases, with 17 bases between the two germline ends. CDR3 size: 14 residues. CDR1 MDHEN and CDR2 SYDVKM come from the germline V gene. The CDR3 DNA reads as TGTGCCAGCATTTCGGGGTTCCGAGGGTATGGCTACACCTTC. Translating gives CASISGFRGYGYTF.

This clonotype was found many times. The CDR3 sequence is CASSTGTPPLHF. The CDR3 DNA is TGCGCCAGCAGCACCGGGACACCACCCCTCCACTTT. The genes are TRBV5-1 and TRBJ1-6, with D perhaps matching TRBD1 (6 bases). Between the trimmed V and J ends, which lost 4 bases and 11 bases, there was a span of 10 bases. CDR3 size: 12 residues. Germline CDR1 SGHRS, CDR2 YFSETQ.

In its sample, this clonotype was seen many times. The gene calls are TRBV7-8 and TRBJ1-2; 7 nucleotides match TRBD1. The CDR3 is 14 amino acids. Losses at the gene ends were 3 bases for V and 4 bases for J; bases not matched to a gene: 5. CDR1 SGHVS and CDR2 FQNEAQ come from the germline V gene. CDR3 in DNA: TGTGCCAGCAGCTTCGACAGGGAAGGCTATGGCTACACCTTC. Translating it yields CASSFDREGYGYTF. Full variable domain (missing parts from reference TRBV7-8 and TRBJ1-2): GAGVSQSPRYKVAKRGQDVALRCDPISGHVSLFWYQQALGQGPEFLTYFQNEAQLDKSGLPSDRFFAERPEGSVSTLKIQRTQQEDSAVYLCASSFDREGYGYTFGSGTRLTVV.

This clonotype was seen ten or more times. The chain joins TRBV7-9 to TRBJ1-4, with TRBD1 as a possible D gene (5 bases). This CDR3 has 15 amino acids. The germline V gene has CDR1 SEHNR and CDR2 FQNEAQ (reference sequence). Trimming took off 0 bases at V and 8 bases at J, with 13 bases between the two ends. CDR3 region: CASSLAAGFGEKLFF. CDR3 DNA: TGTGCCAGCAGCTTAGCGGCAGGGTTCGGGGAAAAACTGTTTTTT.

At least ten counts were recorded for this clonotype. The chain recombines TRBV10-3 with TRBJ1-1, with D unresolved. Germline CDR1 ENHRY, CDR2 SYGVKD. The CDR3 is 14 residues long. The V gene lost 3 bases and the J gene lost 0 bases, with 8 bases spanning the gap. The CDR3 protein is CAISERSMNTEAFF. CDR3 in DNA: TGTGCCATCAGTGAAAGGAGCATGAACACTGAAGCTTTCTTT.

This clonotype was seen at least ten times. J is TRBJ2-3 and V is TRBV29-1; tentatively, D is TRBD1 or TRBD2 (6 bases each). The V gene lost 4 bases and the J gene lost 3 bases, with 20 bases spanning the gap. The germline CDR1 and CDR2 sequences are SQVTM and ANQGSEA. The CDR3 contains 16 residues. CDR3 nucleotide sequence: TGCAGCGTTGGGGGGAAGGGGGGCTGGGCGACAGATACGCAGTATTTT. Its protein product is CSVGGKGGWATDTQYF.

This clonotype was counted ten times or more. The gene calls are TRBV4-1 and TRBJ2-1; 8 bases are shared with TRBD2. V was pared by 4 bases and J by 10 bases, with 12 bases of the junction left unmatched. In germline, CDR1 is MGHRA, CDR2 YSYEKL. The CDR3 is made up of 15 amino acids. CDR3 in DNA: TGCGCCAGCAGCCCCTCCGGGACTAGGACCTTCGAGCAGTTCTTC. It encodes CASSPSGTRTFEQFF.

This clonotype was detected ten times or more. J is TRBJ1-2 and V is TRBV7-2, with 7 bases lining up with TRBD1. The germline CDR1 and CDR2 sequences are SGHTA and FQGNSA. The V gene end was trimmed by 7 bases and the J gene end by 5 bases; junction bases not matched to a gene: 13. There are 15 residues in the CDR3. Here the CDR3 DNA reads TGTGCCAGCATCCCCCAGGGGCAGGGGGTATATGGCTACACCTTC. This codes for CASIPQGQGVYGYTF.